This T cell receptor (beta chain) is drawn from a study of Ad26.COV2.S vaccination and SARS-CoV-2 variants. Per the germline V gene, CDR1 is SGHDT and CDR2 is YYEEEE. The CDR3 is 14 residues long. V trimming: 4 bases; J trimming: 5 bases; junction bases outside the gene matches: 8. Treatment in this sample: some 20 received Ad26.COV2.S at low or high dose, single or two shots; 5 received placebo; per-sample allocation not given. Collection of the samples took place on day 63 after the first injection of vaccine or placebo. Assay: immunoSEQ multiplex PCR; the TCRdb copy retains only in-frame clones and omits some. The data hold some 340,000 clones, with about 82% observed a single time.

The clonotype was recovered from a person between 18 and 65 years old who received the Ad26.COV2.S COVID-19 vaccine or a placebo. The gene calls are TRBV5-6 and TRBJ2-5, with TRBD1 matching over 7 bases. This material consisted of peripheral blood, taken in a trial of Ad26.COV2.S vaccine versus placebo. The CDR3 nucleotides read TGTGCCAGCAGCAGCACAGGGGATCAGGAGACCCAGTACTTC. It encodes CASSSTGDQETQYF. Full variable domain (rest looked up from reference TRBV5-6 and TRBJ2-5): DAGVTQSPTHLIKTRGQQVTLRCSPKSGHDTVSWYQQALGQGPQFIFQYYEEEERQRGNFPDRFSGHQFPNYSSELNVNALLLGDSALYLCASSSTGDQETQYFGPGTRLLVL.